This paragraph covers one T cell receptor beta chain sequence. V was cut by 1 base and J by 7 bases, with 9 bases left in between. The CDR3 sequence is 13 residues long. Per the germline V gene, CDR1 is SGHRS and CDR2 is YFSETQ. The data were produced by immunoSEQ multiplex PCR, yet TCRdb's version contains in-frame clones alone and is incomplete. The sample lists 100,000 to 150,000 clones, roughly 90% occurring once. These data originate in a study of control samples from healthy donors and cancer patients. The clonotype originates from a man aged 18 to 30 in good health. The chain has TRBV5-1 and TRBJ2-1, with a tentative D call TRBD2 (5 bases). The sample consisted of blood. The CDR3 DNA follows: TGCGCCAGCAGCTTGAATGGCGGGAATGAGCAGTTCTTC. This codes for CASSLNGGNEQFF. The complete variable domain, with remaining parts taken from reference TRBV5-1 and TRBJ2-1, reads KAGVTQTPRYLIKTRGQQVTLSCSPISGHRSVSWYQQTPGQGLQFLFEYFSETQRNKGNFPGRFSGRQFSNSRSEMNVSTLELGDSALYLCASSLNGGNEQFFGPGTRLTVL.